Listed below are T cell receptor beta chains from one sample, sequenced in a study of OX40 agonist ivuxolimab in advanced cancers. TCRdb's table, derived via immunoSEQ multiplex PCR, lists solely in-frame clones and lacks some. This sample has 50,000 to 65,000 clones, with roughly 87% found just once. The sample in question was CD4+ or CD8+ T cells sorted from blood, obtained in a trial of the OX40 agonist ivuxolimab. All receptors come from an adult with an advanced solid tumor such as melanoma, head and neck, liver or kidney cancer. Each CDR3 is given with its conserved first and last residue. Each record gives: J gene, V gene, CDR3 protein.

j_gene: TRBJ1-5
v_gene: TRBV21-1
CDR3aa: CASSPGSGNQPQHF

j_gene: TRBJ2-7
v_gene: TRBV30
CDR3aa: CAWTLGSYEQYF

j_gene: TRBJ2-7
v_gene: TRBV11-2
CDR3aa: CASRAGGGSSYEQYF

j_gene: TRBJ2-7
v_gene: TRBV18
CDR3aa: CASSPQGTVEQYF

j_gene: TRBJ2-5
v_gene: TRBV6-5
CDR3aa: CASSYLVGETQYF

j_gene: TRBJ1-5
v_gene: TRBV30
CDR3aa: CAWSGMGQDNQPQHF

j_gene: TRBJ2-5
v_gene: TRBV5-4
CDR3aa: CASSPGTGSGETQYF

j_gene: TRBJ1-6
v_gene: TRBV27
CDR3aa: CAPHPDLKNSPLHF

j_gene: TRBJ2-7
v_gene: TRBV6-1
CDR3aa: CASRLADSGAYEQYF

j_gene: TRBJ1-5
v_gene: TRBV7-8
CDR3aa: CASSLTGGVQPQHF

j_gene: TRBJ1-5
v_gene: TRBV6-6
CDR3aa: CASSPDGYNQPQHF

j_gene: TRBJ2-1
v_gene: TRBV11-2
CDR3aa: CASSSGQGIREQFF